Listed here are 13 T cell receptor beta chains from one sample, sequenced in a study of T cell changes during pregnancy in multiple sclerosis. Some clones are missing from TCRdb's copy, which holds only in-frame ones; the method was immunoSEQ multiplex PCR. The sample lists about 83,000 clones, around 96% occurring once. The sequenced sample was peripheral blood, obtained in the second trimester of pregnancy. Receptor source: a female donor with multiple sclerosis, enrolled in a pregnancy study.

The chain combines TRBV5-1 with TRBJ2-5; D may be TRBD1 (5 bases). Germline CDR1 and CDR2: SGHRS and YFSETQ. V was clipped by 3 bases and J by 5 bases, with 17 bases between them. This CDR3 spans 15 amino acids. The CDR3 DNA follows: TGCGCCAGCAGCTCAGGACATGGGAAGGTCGAGACCCAGTACTTC. This encodes CASSSGHGKVETQYF.

This rearrangement joins TRBV5-1 to TRBJ1-5; D is undetermined. CDR1 SGHRS and CDR2 YFSETQ come from the germline V gene. V lost 1 base and J lost 6, with 5 bases in between. CDR3 length: 12 amino acids. As DNA, the CDR3 is TGCGCCAGCAGCTTGAGGAGTCAGCCCCAGCATTTT. Its translation: CASSLRSQPQHF.

The chain is built from TRBV15 and TRBJ2-1, with TRBD2 identical over 10 bases. V lost 11 bases to trimming and J lost 4 bases; unmatched junction nucleotides: 5. There are 13 residues in the CDR3. CDR1 and CDR2 from the germline V gene are LNHNV and YYDKDF (reference sequence). CDR3 in DNA: TGTGCCTCCTCTAGCGGGAGTTACAATGAGCAGTTCTTC. This translates into CASSSGSYNEQFF.

This chain connects TRBV13 to TRBJ2-7; a possible D gene is TRBD1 (5 bases). Trimming left V 4 bases short and J 7 bases short, with 17 bases between. The CDR3 sequence is 14 residues long. Germline CDR1 and CDR2: PRHDT and FYEKMQ (reference sequence). The DNA of the CDR3 is TGTGCCAGCAGCTCCTCCCTCCGACAGCCTGAGCAGTACTTC. Amino acids: CASSSSLRQPEQYF.

The gene calls are TRBV5-1 and TRBJ1-4; possible D gene TRBD1, 6 bases. The CDR3 runs to 17 residues. V shed 0 bases and J shed 0 bases, with 12 bases lying between them. Germline loops: CDR1 SGHRS, CDR2 YFSETQ. CDR3 region: CASSLGQEEATNEKLFF. As DNA, the CDR3 is TGCGCCAGCAGCTTGGGACAGGAAGAAGCAACTAATGAAAAACTGTTTTTT.

The chain is built from TRBV7-8 and TRBJ2-7; perhaps TRBD2 as D (6 bases). Germline CDR1 SGHVS, CDR2 FQNEAQ. The ends were cut back, 4 bases at V and 1 base at J, with 11 bases in the middle. The CDR3 is made up of 14 amino acids. In DNA, the CDR3 is TGTGCCAGCAGCTGGAGGGGTTTGTCCTACGAGCAGTACTTC. It is translated as CASSWRGLSYEQYF.

This rearrangement joins TRBV27 to TRBJ2-5; 8 nucleotides match TRBD1. CDR1 MNHEY and CDR2 SMNVEV come from the germline V gene (reference sequence). V was pared by 6 bases and J by 5 bases, with 5 bases of the junction left unmatched. The CDR3 covers 13 residues. CDR3: CASSSQGGETQYF. The CDR3 coding sequence is TGTGCCAGCAGCTCACAGGGGGGTGAGACCCAGTACTTC.

This chain uses TRBV18 with TRBJ1-3; the D is unclear. From germline, CDR1 is KGHSH and CDR2 LQKENI. With 3 bases removed from V and 0 bases from J, the gap between germline ends came to 9 bases. The CDR3 covers 15 residues. CDR3 DNA: TGTGCCAGCTCACCTGGTCGGAGCTCTGGAAACACCATATATTTT. Its protein product is CASSPGRSSGNTIYF.

The chain has TRBV11-2 and TRBJ2-7, with 9 bases matching TRBD1. This CDR3 has 14 residues. J lost 4 bases, V lost 5 bases, and 6 bases had no gene match. The germline V gene encodes CDR1 SGHAT and CDR2 FQNNGV. The CDR3: CASSPGQGGYEQYF. DNA for the CDR3: TGTGCCAGCAGCCCGGGACAGGGAGGGTACGAGCAGTACTTC.

This clone has only one observation. V and J are TRBV27 and TRBJ2-3; 9 nucleotides agree with TRBD2. Germline V gene data show CDR1 as MNHEY and CDR2 as SMNVEV (reference sequence). Germline trimming cut 8 bases from V and 6 bases from J; bases unmatched to any gene: 6. The CDR3 has 13 amino acids. This chain's CDR3 is CASRAGGPDTQYF. The DNA of the CDR3 is TGTGCCAGCCGGGCGGGGGGGCCGGATACGCAGTATTTT.

Only a few counts were recorded for this clone. The V gene is TRBV6-1, the J gene TRBJ1-2, with a weak D call TRBD1 (5 bases). CDR1 and CDR2 (germline): MNHNS, SASEGT. This CDR3 is 14 amino acids long. Trimming pared 2 bases from V and 8 bases from J, leaving 15 bases between. The CDR3 bases are TGTGCCAGCAGTGAACGGCAGGGTCTTCGGGGCTACACCTTC. Translating gives CASSERQGLRGYTF.

The V and J genes are TRBV15 and TRBJ2-7, with 7 nucleotides matching TRBD1. J lost 5 bases, V lost 8 bases, and 15 bases had no gene match. CDR1 and CDR2 from the germline V gene are LNHNV and YYDKDF (reference sequence). CDR3 length equals 15 residues. In DNA form, the CDR3 reads TGTGCCACCCTGAGAACGACAGGGCCTGTGGACGAGCAGTACTTC. Translated: CATLRTTGPVDEQYF.

This clone was picked up a small number of times. The CDR3 here is CASSLVVNSYEQYF. The CDR3 coding sequence is TGTGCCAGCAGTTTAGTAGTAAACTCCTACGAGCAGTACTTC. The V call is TRBV27, the J call TRBJ2-7; D is uncertain. Germline CDR1 reads MNHEY; CDR2 reads SMNVEV (reference sequence). Trimming left V 2 bases short and J 0 bases short, with 8 bases between. The CDR3 runs 14 residues.